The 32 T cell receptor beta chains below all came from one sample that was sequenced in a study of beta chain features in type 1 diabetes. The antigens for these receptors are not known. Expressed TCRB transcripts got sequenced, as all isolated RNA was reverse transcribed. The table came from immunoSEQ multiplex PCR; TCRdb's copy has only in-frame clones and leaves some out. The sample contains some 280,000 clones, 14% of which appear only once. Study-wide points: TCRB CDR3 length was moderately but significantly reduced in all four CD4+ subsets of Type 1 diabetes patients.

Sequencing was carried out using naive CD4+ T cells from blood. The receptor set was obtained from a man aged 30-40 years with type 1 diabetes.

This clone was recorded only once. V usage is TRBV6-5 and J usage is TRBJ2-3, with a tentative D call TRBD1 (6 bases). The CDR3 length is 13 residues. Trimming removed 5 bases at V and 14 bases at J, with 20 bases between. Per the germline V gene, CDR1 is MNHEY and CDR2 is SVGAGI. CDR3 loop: CASSHTVNRVRYF. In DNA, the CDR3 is TGTGCCAGCAGTCATACCGTTAACAGGGTTAGGTATTTT.

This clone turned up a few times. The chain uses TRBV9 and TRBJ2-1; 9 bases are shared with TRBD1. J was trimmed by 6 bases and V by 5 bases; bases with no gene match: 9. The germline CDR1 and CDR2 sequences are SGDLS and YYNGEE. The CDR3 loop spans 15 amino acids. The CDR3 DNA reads TGTGCCAGCAGTCCCGGGACAGGGAAGGGCAATGAGCAGTTCTTC. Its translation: CASSPGTGKGNEQFF.

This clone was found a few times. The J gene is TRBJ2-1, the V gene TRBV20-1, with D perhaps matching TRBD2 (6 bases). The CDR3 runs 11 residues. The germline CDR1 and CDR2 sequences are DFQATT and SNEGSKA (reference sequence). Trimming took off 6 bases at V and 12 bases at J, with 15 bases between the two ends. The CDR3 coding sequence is TGCAGTGCGACTCTAGCGACCGTGCAGTTCTTC. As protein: CSATLATVQFF.

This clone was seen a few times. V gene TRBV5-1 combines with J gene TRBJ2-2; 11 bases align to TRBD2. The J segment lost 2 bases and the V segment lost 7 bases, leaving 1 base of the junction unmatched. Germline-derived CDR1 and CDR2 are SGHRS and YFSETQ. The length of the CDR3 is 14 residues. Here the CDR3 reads CASRLAGNTGELFF. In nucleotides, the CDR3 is TGCGCCAGCCGACTAGCGGGAAACACCGGGGAGCTGTTTTTT. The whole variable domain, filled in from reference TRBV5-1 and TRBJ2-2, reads KAGVTQTPRYLIKTRGQQVTLSCSPISGHRSVSWYQQTPGQGLQFLFEYFSETQRNKGNFPGRFSGRQFSNSRSEMNVSTLELGDSALYLCASRLAGNTGELFFGEGSRLTVL.

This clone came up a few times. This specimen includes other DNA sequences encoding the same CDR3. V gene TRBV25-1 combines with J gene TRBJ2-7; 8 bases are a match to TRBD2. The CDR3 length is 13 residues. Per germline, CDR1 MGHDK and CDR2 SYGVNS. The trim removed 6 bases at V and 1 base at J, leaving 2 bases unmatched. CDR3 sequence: CASRPSGSYEQYF. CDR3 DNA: TGTGCCAGCAGACCTAGCGGGTCCTACGAGCAGTACTTC.

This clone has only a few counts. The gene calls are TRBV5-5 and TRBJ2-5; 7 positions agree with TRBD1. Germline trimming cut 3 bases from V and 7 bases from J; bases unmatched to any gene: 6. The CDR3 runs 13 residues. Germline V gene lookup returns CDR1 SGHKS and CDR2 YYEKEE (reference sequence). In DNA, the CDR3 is TGTGCCAGCAGCTGGGACAGCCGAGGGACCCAGTACTTC. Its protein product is CASSWDSRGTQYF.

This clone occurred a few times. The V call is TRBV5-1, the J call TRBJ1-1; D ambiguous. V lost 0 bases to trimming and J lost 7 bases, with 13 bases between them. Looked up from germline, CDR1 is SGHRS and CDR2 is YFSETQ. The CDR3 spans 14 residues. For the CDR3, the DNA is TGCGCCAGCAGCTTGGGCGGGTTCGACGGTGAAGCTTTCTTT. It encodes CASSLGGFDGEAFF.

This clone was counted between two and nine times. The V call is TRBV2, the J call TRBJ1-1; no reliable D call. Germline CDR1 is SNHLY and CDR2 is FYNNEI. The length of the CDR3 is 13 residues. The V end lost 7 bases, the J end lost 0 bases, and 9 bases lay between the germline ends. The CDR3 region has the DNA TGTGCCAGCATGCTATCGGTGAACACTGAAGCTTTCTTT. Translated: CASMLSVNTEAFF.

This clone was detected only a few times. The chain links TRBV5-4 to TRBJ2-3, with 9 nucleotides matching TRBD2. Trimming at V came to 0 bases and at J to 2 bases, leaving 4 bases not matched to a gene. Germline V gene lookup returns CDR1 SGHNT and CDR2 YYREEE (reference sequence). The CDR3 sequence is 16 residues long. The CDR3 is CASSLGGGRATDTQYF. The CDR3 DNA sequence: TGTGCCAGCAGCTTGGGTGGCGGGAGGGCCACAGATACGCAGTATTTT.

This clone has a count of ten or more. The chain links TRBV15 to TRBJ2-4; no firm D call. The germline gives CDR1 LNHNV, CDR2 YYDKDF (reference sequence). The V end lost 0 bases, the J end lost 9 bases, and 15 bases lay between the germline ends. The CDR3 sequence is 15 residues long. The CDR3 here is CATSRDRQVRSIQYF. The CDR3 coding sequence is TGTGCCACCAGCAGAGATCGTCAGGTGCGAAGCATTCAGTACTTC.

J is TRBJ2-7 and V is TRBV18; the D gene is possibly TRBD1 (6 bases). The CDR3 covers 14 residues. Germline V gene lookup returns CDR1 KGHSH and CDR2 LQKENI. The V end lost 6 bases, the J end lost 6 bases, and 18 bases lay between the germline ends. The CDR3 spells CASSLDRKSPEQYF. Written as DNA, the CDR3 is TGTGCCAGCTCTCTTGACAGGAAGAGTCCCGAGCAGTACTTC.

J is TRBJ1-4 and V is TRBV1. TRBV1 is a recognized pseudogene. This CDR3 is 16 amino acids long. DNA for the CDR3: TGCACCAGCAGCCAAGGTAGAGGTGGGACTAATGAAAAACTGTTTTTT. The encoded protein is CTSSQGRGGTNEKLFF.

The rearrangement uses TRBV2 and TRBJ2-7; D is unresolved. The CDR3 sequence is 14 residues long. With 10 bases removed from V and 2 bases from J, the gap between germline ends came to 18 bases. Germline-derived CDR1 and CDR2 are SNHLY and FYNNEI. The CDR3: CATLPMAGTYEQYF. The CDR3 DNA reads TGTGCCACCTTACCTATGGCAGGAACCTACGAGCAGTACTTC.

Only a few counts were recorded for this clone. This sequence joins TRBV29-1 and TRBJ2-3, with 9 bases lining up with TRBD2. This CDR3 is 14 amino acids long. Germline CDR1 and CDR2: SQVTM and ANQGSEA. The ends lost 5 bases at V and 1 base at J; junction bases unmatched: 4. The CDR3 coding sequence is TGCAGCGTTACTAGCGGGTTCGGCACAGATACGCAGTATTTT. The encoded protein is CSVTSGFGTDTQYF.

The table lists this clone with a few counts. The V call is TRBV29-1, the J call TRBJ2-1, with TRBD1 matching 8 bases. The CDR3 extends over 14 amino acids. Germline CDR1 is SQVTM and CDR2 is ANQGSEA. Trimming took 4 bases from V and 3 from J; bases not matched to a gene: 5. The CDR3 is CSVVNRGVYNEQFF. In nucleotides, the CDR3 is TGCAGCGTTGTGAACAGGGGGGTCTACAATGAGCAGTTCTTC.

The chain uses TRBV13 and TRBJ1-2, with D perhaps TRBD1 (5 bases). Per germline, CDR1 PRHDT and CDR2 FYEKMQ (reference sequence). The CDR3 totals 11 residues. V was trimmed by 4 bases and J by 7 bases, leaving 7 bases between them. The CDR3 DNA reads TGTGCCAGCAGCTCCACAGGTGGCTACACCTTC. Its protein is CASSSTGGYTF.

The CDR3 region is CASSGSGIGTDTQYF. In nucleotides, the CDR3 is TGTGCCAGCAGTGGCAGCGGGATTGGCACAGATACGCAGTATTTT. The V call is TRBV2, the J call TRBJ2-3; TRBD2 aligns across 7 bases. V lost 4 bases and J lost 1; bases outside the gene matches: 5. From germline, CDR1 is SNHLY and CDR2 FYNNEI. This CDR3 has 15 residues.

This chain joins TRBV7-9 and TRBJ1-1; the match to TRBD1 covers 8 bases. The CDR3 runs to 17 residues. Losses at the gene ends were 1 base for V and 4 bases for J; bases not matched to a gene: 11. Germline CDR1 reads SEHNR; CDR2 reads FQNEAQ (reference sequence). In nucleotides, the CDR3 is TGTGCCAGCAGCTTAGGGAGGACAGGGTGGTCATCCACTGAAGCTTTCTTT. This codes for CASSLGRTGWSSTEAFF.

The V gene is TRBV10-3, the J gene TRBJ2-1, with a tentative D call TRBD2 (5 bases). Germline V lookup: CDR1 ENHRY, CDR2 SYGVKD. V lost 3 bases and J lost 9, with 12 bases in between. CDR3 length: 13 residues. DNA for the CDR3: TGTGCCATCAGTGAAAGGGAGATGGGTGAGCAGTTCTTC. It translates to CAISEREMGEQFF.

CDR3 in amino acids: CASSVGGQVNVGGYTF. The CDR3 DNA is TGTGCCAGCAGCGTAGGGGGACAGGTCAATGTCGGCGGCTACACCTTC. The rearrangement joins TRBV9 to TRBJ1-2, with 8 nucleotides matching TRBD1. Germline V gene lookup returns CDR1 SGDLS and CDR2 YYNGEE. CDR3 length equals 16 residues. Trimming took 0 bases from V and 8 from J; bases not matched to a gene: 12. The whole variable domain, filled in from reference TRBV9 and TRBJ1-2, reads DSGVTQTPKHLITATGQRVTLRCSPRSGDLSVYWYQQSLDQGLQFLIQYYNGEERAKGNILERFSAQQFPDLHSELNLSSLELGDSALYFCASSVGGQVNVGGYTFGSGTRLTVV.

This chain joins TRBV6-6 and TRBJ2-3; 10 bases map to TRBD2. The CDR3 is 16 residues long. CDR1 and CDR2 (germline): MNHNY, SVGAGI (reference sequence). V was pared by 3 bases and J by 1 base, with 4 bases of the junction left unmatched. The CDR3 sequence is CASSYDLAGGTDTQYF. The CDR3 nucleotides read TGTGCCAGCAGTTATGACCTAGCGGGAGGCACAGATACGCAGTATTTT.

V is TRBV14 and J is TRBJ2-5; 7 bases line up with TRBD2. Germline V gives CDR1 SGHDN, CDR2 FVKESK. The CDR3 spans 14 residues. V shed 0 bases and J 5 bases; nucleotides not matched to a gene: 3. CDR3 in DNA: TGTGCCAGCAGCCAAGATACCGGGAGGGAGACCCAGTACTTC. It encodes CASSQDTGRETQYF.

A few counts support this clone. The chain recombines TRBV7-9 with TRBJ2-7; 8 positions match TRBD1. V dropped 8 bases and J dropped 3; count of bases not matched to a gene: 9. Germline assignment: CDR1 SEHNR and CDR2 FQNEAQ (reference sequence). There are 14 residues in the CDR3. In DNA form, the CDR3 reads TGTGCCAGCGGGGGGCCGGGACAGGTCTACGAGCAGTACTTC. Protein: CASGGPGQVYEQYF.

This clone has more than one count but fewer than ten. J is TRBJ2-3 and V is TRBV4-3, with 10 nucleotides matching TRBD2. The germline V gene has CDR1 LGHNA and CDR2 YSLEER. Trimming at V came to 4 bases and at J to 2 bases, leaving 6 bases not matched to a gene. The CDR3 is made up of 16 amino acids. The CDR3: CASSPQTSGHTDTQYF. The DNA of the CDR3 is TGCGCCAGCAGCCCGCAGACTAGCGGGCACACAGATACGCAGTATTTT.

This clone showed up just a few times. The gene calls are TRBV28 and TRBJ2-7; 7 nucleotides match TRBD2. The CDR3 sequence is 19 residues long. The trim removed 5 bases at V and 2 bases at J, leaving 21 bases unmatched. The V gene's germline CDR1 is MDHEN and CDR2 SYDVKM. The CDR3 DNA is TGTGCCAGCAGTCGACGATTGGGAGGGACGGTTCTTGTAACCTACGAGCAGTACTTC. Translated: CASSRRLGGTVLVTYEQYF.

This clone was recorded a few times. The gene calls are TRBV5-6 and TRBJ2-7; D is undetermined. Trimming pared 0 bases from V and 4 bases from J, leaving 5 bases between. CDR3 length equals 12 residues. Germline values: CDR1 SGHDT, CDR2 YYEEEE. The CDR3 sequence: CASSLGLYEQYF. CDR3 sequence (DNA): TGTGCCAGCAGCTTGGGACTTTACGAGCAGTACTTC.

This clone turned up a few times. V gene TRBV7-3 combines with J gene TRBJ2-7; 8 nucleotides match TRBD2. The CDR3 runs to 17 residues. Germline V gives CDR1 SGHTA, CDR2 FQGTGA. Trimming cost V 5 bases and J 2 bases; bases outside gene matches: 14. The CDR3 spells CASSAKGSSGTPYEQYF. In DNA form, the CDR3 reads TGTGCCAGCAGCGCAAAGGGTAGTAGCGGGACCCCCTACGAGCAGTACTTC.

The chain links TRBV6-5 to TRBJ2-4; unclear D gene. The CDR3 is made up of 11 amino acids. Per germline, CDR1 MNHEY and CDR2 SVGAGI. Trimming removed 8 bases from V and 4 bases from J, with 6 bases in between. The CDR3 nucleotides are TGTGCCAGCTTCGGGAAAAACATTCAGTACTTC. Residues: CASFGKNIQYF.

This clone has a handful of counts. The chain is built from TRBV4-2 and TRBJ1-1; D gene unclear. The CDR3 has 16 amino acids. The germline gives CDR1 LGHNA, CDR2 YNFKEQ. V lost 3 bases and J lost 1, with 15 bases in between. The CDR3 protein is CASSHPRGSTNTEAFF. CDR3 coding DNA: TGTGCCAGCAGCCACCCTCGCGGCAGTACGAACACTGAAGCTTTCTTT.

The CDR3 region is CASRGTGDLFF. CDR3 nucleotide sequence: TGTGCCAGCAGGGGGACAGGGGATCTGTTCTTC. The chain uses TRBV2 and TRBJ2-1; 10 nucleotides align to TRBD1. With V trimmed by 6 bases and J by 15 bases, 5 bases remained unmatched. The germline V gene encodes CDR1 SNHLY and CDR2 FYNNEI. The CDR3 is made up of 11 amino acids.

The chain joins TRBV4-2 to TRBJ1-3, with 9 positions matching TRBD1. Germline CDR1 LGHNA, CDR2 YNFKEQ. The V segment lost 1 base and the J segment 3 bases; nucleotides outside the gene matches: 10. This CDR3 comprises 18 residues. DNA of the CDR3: TGTGCCAGCAGCCAAGTGGCTGACAGGGGGAGAAATGGAAACACCATATATTTT. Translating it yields CASSQVADRGRNGNTIYF.

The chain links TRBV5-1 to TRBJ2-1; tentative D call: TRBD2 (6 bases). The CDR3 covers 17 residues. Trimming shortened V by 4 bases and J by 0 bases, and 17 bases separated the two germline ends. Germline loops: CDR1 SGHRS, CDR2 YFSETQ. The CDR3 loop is CASSGVFLRDSYNEQFF. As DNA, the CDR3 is TGCGCCAGCAGCGGGGTATTTTTGCGGGACTCCTACAATGAGCAGTTCTTC.